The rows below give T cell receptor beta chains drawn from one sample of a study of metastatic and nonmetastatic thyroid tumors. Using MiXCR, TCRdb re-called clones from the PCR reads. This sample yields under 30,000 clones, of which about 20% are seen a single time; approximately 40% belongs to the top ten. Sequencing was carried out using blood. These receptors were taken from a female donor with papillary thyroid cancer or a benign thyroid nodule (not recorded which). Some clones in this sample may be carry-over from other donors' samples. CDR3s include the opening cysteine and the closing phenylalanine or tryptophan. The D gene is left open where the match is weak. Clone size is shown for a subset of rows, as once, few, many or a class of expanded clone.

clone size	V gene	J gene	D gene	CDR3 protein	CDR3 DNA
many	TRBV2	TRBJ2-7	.	CASTARFYEQYF	TGTGCCAGCACCGCGCGGTTCTACGAGCAGTACTTC
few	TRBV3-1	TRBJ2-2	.	CASSLTGTGELFF	TGTGCCAGCAGCCTAACCGGCACCGGGGAGCTGTTTTTT
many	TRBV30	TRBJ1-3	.	CAWSTGSGNTIYF	TGTGCCTGGAGTACAGGGTCTGGAAACACCATATATTTT
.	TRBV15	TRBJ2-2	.	CATSRGQVDDGELFF	TGTGCCACCAGCAGAGGACAGGTAGATGACGGGGAGCTGTTTTTT
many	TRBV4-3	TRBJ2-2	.	CASSQDGPGSNTGELFF	TGCGCCAGCAGCCAAGATGGGCCGGGTTCGAACACCGGGGAGCTGTTTTTT
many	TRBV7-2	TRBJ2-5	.	CASSPNPLVKQETQYF	TGTGCCAGCAGCCCTAATCCCCTCGTAAAGCAAGAGACCCAGTACTTC
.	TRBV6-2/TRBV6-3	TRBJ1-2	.	CASSYGQNYGYTF	TGTGCCAGCAGTTACGGCCAGAACTATGGCTACACCTTC
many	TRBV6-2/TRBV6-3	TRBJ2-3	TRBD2	CASSPGRTSGTVTDTQYF	TGTGCCAGCAGCCCGGGGCGGACTAGCGGGACTGTGACAGATACGCAGTATTTT
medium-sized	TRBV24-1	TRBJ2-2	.	CATSGGPGGELFF	TGTGCCACCAGCGGGGGGCCGGGAGGGGAGCTGTTTTTT
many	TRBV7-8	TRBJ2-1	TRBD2	CASSPPAGGSGGEQFF	TGTGCCAGCAGCCCGCCTGCGGGCGGGAGTGGCGGTGAGCAGTTCTTC
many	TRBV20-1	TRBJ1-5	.	CSARPTRGLPQHF	TGCAGTGCTAGACCCACGCGGGGATTGCCCCAGCATTTT
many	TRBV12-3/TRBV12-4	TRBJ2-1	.	CASRTLGGGMNEQFF	TGTGCCAGCAGGACCCTGGGAGGGGGCATGAATGAGCAGTTCTTC
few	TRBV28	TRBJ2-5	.	CASSLADSGFQETQYF	TGTGCCAGCAGCCTCGCAGACAGTGGATTTCAAGAGACCCAGTACTTC
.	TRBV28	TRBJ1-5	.	CASSQNLGNQPQHF	TGTGCCAGCTCCCAAAATCTCGGAAATCAGCCCCAGCATTTT
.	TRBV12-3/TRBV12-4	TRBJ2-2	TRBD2	CASRHSGGGTGELFF	TGTGCCAGCAGACATAGCGGGGGGGGTACCGGGGAGCTGTTTTTT
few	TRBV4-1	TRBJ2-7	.	CASSHQTLYEQYF	TGCGCCAGCAGCCACCAGACCCTTTACGAGCAGTACTTC
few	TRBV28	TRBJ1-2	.	CASRDSRGSNYGYTF	TGTGCCAGTAGAGACTCCAGGGGATCCAACTATGGCTACACCTTC
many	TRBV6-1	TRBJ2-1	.	CASSPTFYNEQFF	TGTGCCAGCAGTCCGACCTTTTACAATGAGCAGTTCTTC
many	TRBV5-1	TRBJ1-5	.	CASSLEQDQPQHF	TGCGCCAGCAGCTTGGAACAGGATCAGCCCCAGCATTTT
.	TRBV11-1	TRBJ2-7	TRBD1	CASSLGSGTGGSVKYF	TGTGCCAGCAGCTTGGGATCCGGGACAGGGGGCTCAGTGAAATACTTC
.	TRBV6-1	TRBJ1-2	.	CVSSGGPGGHYGYNF	TGTGTCAGCAGTGGGGGACCGGGGGGCCACTATGGCTACAACTTC
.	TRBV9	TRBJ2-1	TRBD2	CASSSRTSLTRNEQFF	TGTGCCAGCAGCTCAAGGACTAGCCTAACACGCAATGAGCAGTTCTTC
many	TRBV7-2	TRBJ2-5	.	CASSLVEGLETQYF	TGTGCCAGCAGCTTAGTTGAAGGGTTAGAGACCCAGTACTTC
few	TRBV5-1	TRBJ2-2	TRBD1	CASSVGQGNTGELFF	TGCGCCAGCAGCGTGGGACAGGGGAATACCGGGGAGCTGTTTTTT
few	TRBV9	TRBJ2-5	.	CASSVGSGLETQYF	TGTGCCAGCAGCGTAGGATCAGGGTTGGAGACCCAGTACTTC
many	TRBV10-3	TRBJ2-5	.	CAISESARQETQYF	TGTGCCATCAGTGAGTCGGCCAGGCAGGAGACCCAGTACTTC
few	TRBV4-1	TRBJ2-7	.	CASSPGSGLEQYF	TGCGCCAGCAGCCCGGGTTCTGGGTTGGAGCAGTACTTC
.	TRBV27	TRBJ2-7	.	CASSHGGSAYEQYF	TGTGCCAGCAGTCACGGAGGTTCGGCCTACGAGCAGTACTTC
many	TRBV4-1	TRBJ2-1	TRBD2	CASSQEEAGGVNEQFF	TGCGCCAGCAGCCAAGAGGAAGCGGGAGGTGTTAATGAGCAGTTCTTC
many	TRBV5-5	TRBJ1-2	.	CASSLSPANYGYTF	TGTGCCAGCAGCTTGTCTCCGGCTAACTATGGCTACACCTTC
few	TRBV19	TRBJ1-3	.	CASSTTGISSGNTIYF	TGTGCCAGTAGTACGACAGGAATCAGCTCTGGAAACACCATATATTTT
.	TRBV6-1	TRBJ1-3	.	CATQSPQIWFSRNTIYF	TGTGCCACCCAATCCCCCCAAATATGGTTCTCTAGAAACACCATATATTTT
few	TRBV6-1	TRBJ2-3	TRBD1	CASSVLGQGAADTQYF	TGTGCCAGCAGTGTTCTAGGCCAGGGGGCAGCAGATACGCAGTATTTT
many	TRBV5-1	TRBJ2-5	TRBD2	CASRNLAGGGETQYF	TGCGCCAGCAGGAACCTAGCGGGAGGGGGGGAGACCCAGTACTTC
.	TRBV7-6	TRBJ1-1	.	CASSPDLKWTGAFF	TGTGCCAGCAGCCCGGACCTAAAGTGGACTGGAGCTTTCTTT
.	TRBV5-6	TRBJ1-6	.	CASSFLGSPLHF	TGTGCCAGCAGCTTCTTGGGGTCACCCCTCCACTTT
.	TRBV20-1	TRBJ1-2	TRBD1	CSARSTGFYGYTF	TGCAGTGCTAGGTCGACAGGGTTCTATGGCTACACCTTC
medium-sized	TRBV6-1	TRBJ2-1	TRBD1	CASSDGQGPHEQFF	TGTGCCAGCAGTGATGGACAGGGCCCCCATGAGCAGTTCTTC
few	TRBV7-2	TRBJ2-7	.	CASSDQGYEQYF	TGTGCCAGCAGTGACCAGGGCTACGAGCAGTACTTC
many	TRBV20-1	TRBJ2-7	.	CSARETGGPYEQYF	TGCAGTGCTAGAGAAACAGGTGGGCCCTACGAGCAGTACTTC
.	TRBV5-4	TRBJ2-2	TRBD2	CASSLDGGGGLTNTGELFF	TGTGCCAGCAGCTTGGATGGTGGCGGGGGACTAACGAACACCGGGGAGCTGTTTTTT
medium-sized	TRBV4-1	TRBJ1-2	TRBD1	CASSHRQGSGYTF	TGCGCCAGCAGCCACAGACAGGGGTCTGGCTACACCTTC
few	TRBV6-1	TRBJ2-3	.	CASQLTTTDTQYF	TGTGCCAGCCAACTGACTACTACAGATACGCAGTATTTT